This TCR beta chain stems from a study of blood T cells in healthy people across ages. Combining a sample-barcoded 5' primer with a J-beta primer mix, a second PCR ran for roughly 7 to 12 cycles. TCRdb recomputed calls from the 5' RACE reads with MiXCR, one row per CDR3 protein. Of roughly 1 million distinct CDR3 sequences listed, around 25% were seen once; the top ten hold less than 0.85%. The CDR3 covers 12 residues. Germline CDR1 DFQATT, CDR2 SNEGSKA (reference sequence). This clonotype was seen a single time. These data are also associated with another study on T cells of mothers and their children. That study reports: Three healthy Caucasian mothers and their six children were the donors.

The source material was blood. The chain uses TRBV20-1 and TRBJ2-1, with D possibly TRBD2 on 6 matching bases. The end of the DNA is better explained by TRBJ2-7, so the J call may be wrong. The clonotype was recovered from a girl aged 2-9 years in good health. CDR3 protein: CSARWRDYEQYF. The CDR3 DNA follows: TGCAGTGCTAGGTGGAGGGACTACGAGCAGTACTTC.